This T cell receptor (beta chain) was recorded in a study of human CD8 memory T cell subsets. Study conclusions and caveats: The chains that were sequenced in this study were only T cell receptor beta chains. Stem-like memory and precursor exhausted T cells, unlike effector memory cells, were similarly highly diverse. Minimally overlapping with each other were the repertoires of precursor exhausted and stem-like memory T cells.

The CDR3 contains 12 residues. Per the germline V gene, CDR1 is MNHNS and CDR2 is SASEGT. UMI-labeled 5' RACE was the method by which TCR beta libraries were made. Reanalyzing the 5' RACE reads, TCRdb keeps one entry per CDR3 protein, without DNA. The sample totals around 9,800 distinct CDR3 sequences; its top ten clones hold around 15%. As to this clonotype: The antigen is not known.

Enrichment of total CD8+ T cells was achieved using negative magnetic separation. Sequences were obtained from CD8+ T cells from PBMCs. The chain uses TRBV6-1 and TRBJ2-1; there is no DNA to check the TCRdb D call of TRBD1. The sequence came from a human donor in good health. CDR3: CASSDQGNEQFF.